This T cell receptor (beta chain) was recovered during a study of blood T cell repertoires in COVID-19. Across the study: The origin of the acute and convalescent COVID-19 samples was the United States, Italy and Spain. T cells, B-cell-depleted T cells, or PBMCs provided the cDNA or gDNA that served as material.

V lost 3 bases, J lost 9 bases, and 10 bases stayed unmatched. The V gene's germline CDR1 is SGHVS and CDR2 FNYEAQ. The CDR3 consists of 16 residues. A single count supports this clone. Sequenced by immunoSEQ multiplex PCR; TCRdb stores in-frame clones only, minus some. Of roughly 520,000 clones in the sample, 70% to 90% were seen once. The chain employs TRBV7-6 and TRBJ2-1; 11 bases align to TRBD2. The sequencing input was PBMCs or T cells enriched from blood (not recorded which). This receptor was obtained from a woman aged 40 to 50 who had recovered from COVID-19. CDR3: CASSLGTSGSMVEQFF. The CDR3 DNA reads TGTGCCAGCAGCTTGGGTACTAGCGGGAGCATGGTTGAGCAGTTCTTC.